A selection of T cell receptor beta chains follows, all from one sample in a study of OX40 agonist ivuxolimab in advanced cancers. Data came from immunoSEQ multiplex PCR; TCRdb stores just in-frame clones and leaves some out. The repertoire holds 30,000 to 40,000 clones, with about 92% as singletons. Sequencing was performed on CD4+ or CD8+ T cells sorted from blood, taken in a trial of the OX40 agonist ivuxolimab. All receptors derive from an adult with an advanced solid tumor such as melanoma, head and neck, liver or kidney cancer. Each CDR3 is given with its conserved first and last residue. Each record gives: J gene, clone size, D gene, V gene, CDR3 DNA, CDR3 protein. D genes are given only for firm matches. Clone size is not always given. Where it is, it says once, few, many or a class for expanded clones.

TRBJ2-2 | . | . | TRBV7-6 | TGTGCCAGCAAGGAGGGGGTTGTGGGTGAGCTGTTTTTT | CASKEGVVGELFF
TRBJ2-3 | . | TRBD2 | TRBV2 | TGTGCCAGCAGTTATAGCGGGGGGGCCGTAGATACGCAGTATTTT | CASSYSGGAVDTQYF
TRBJ2-2 | . | TRBD2 | TRBV30 | TGTGCCTGGAGCGAAGGGAGGGGCGGGGAGCTGTTTTTT | CAWSEGRGGELFF
TRBJ2-7 | few | TRBD2 | TRBV6-1 | TGTGCCAGCAGTGAAGGTCTAGCGGTACACTACGAGCAGTACTTC | CASSEGLAVHYEQYF
TRBJ2-2 | few | . | TRBV19 | TGTGCCAGTAGAGGGTCTTCAGGGGAGCTGTTTTTT | CASRGSSGELFF
TRBJ1-1 | once | . | TRBV27 | TGTGCCAGCAGTTTATTGGGCAGTTTGAACACTGAAGCTTTCTTT | CASSLLGSLNTEAFF
TRBJ2-7 | . | . | TRBV10-2 | TGCGCCACAGAGGGGGGGCGGGGGAACGAGCAGTACTTC | CATEGGRGNEQYF
TRBJ2-1 | . | TRBD1 | TRBV11-3 | TGTGCCAGCAGCCCCGGGACAGGGGTCAACAATGAGCAGTTCTTC | CASSPGTGVNNEQFF
TRBJ2-7 | . | . | TRBV6-4 | TGTGCCAGCCTTGACAGTTCGAACGAGCAGTACTTC | CASLDSSNEQYF
TRBJ2-1 | . | . | TRBV28 | TGTGCCAGCAGCCCCATACGGGGGTACAATGAGCAGTTCTTC | CASSPIRGYNEQFF
TRBJ1-2 | . | . | TRBV5-8 | TGTGCCAGCAGCCAGACCAGGGGCTATGGCTACACCTTC | CASSQTRGYGYTF
TRBJ2-7 | . | . | TRBV27 | TGTGCCAGCAGCCCAAGGGCCTCCTACGAGCAGTACTTC | CASSPRASYEQYF
TRBJ2-5 | . | . | TRBV15 | TGTGCCACCAGCAGAGACTACAGGGTCCAAGAGACCCAGTACTTC | CATSRDYRVQETQYF
TRBJ2-1 | . | TRBD2 | TRBV5-5 | TGTGCCAGCAGCTTGGTGGTAGCGGGAGGCACCAATGAGCAGTTCTTC | CASSLVVAGGTNEQFF
TRBJ1-2 | . | TRBD1 | TRBV6-5 | TGTGCCAGCAGTCGACAGGGCGCCTATGGCTACACCTTC | CASSRQGAYGYTF
TRBJ1-1 | . | . | TRBV29-1 | TGCAGCGTTGATCCGATGAACACTGAAGCTTTCTTT | CSVDPMNTEAFF
TRBJ1-3 | . | . | TRBV2 | TGTGCCAGCAGTGGGCATGACCGCAGCTCTGGAAACACCATATATTTT | CASSGHDRSSGNTIYF
TRBJ2-1 | . | TRBD2 | TRBV5-1 | TGCGCCAGCAGCTTGGACGCGGGTCTAGCGGGGTGGAATGAGCAGTTCTTC | CASSLDAGLAGWNEQFF
TRBJ2-2 | once | . | TRBV15 | TGTGCCACCAGCAGAGGAGGCCGATCGAACACCGGGGAGCTGTTTTTT | CATSRGGRSNTGELFF
TRBJ2-2 | . | . | TRBV5-4 | TGTGCCAGCAGCTTCCTGGGGGAGCTGTTTTTT | CASSFLGELFF
TRBJ2-2 | . | . | TRBV7-5 | TGTGTCAGATACCGAAACCGGGACAGGGGCCAATCTAGTTACACCGGGGAGCTGTTTTTT | CVRYRNRDRGQSSYTGELFF
TRBJ2-2 | . | TRBD1 | TRBV6-1 | TGTGCCAGCGAAGAGAAAGGGGGCGCCGGGGAGCTGTTTTTT | CASEEKGGAGELFF